This TCR beta chain was obtained from a study of OX40 agonist ivuxolimab in advanced cancers. Whole-study results and caveats: It was also the case that some nonresponders had low normalized T-cell clonal expansion. What antigens the expanded peripheral T cells recognized was never established.

Measured with immunoSEQ multiplex PCR; TCRdb has only the in-frame clones, and not every one. The sample gives about 84,000 clones, roughly 94% of which show up once; approximately 10% is in the top ten. A word on this clone: Antigen specificity is unknown.

J gave up 0 bases and V 4 bases, and 5 bases lay outside the gene matches. The CDR3 is made up of 16 amino acids. CDR1 is MNHNS, CDR2 SASEGT, per germline. The TCR originated in an adult with an advanced solid tumor such as melanoma, head and neck, liver or kidney cancer. The sequences come from CD4+ or CD8+ T cells sorted from blood, collected in a trial of the OX40 agonist ivuxolimab. The V and J genes are TRBV6-1 and TRBJ2-7; TRBD2 agrees at 11 bases. DNA for the CDR3: TGTGCCAGCAGTGTTTCTAGCGGGAGGTTCTCCTACGAGCAGTACTTC. It yields the protein CASSVSSGRFSYEQYF.